This passage covers 22 T cell receptor beta chains from one sample sequenced in a study of blood T cell repertoires in COVID-19. Assay used: immunoSEQ multiplex PCR; TCRdb lists only in-frame clones, some missing. The table shows approximately 250,000 clones, with 85% occurring only once. The sequenced sample consisted of peripheral blood. These receptor sequences come from a middle-aged man with acute or convalescent COVID-19.

The gene calls are TRBV4-2 and TRBJ2-1; no clear D gene. V shed 0 bases and J shed 8 bases, with 11 bases lying between them. The CDR3 contains 14 residues. CDR1 and CDR2 (germline): LGHNA, YNFKEQ. The CDR3 bases are TGTGCCAGCAGCCAAGATATTACCCAGTATGAGCAGTTCTTC. It translates to CASSQDITQYEQFF.

The chain is built from TRBV12-3 or TRBV12-4 and TRBJ1-2; TRBD1 agrees at 9 bases. CDR3 length: 13 residues. V lost 5 bases and J lost 9; bases outside the gene matches: 7. CDR3 bases: TGTGCCAGCAGTCCGGACAGGGGTTTTCGCTACACCTTC. Amino acids: CASSPDRGFRYTF.

V and J are TRBV6-5 and TRBJ1-4; the D gene is possibly TRBD1 (5 bases). The CDR3 runs 14 residues. Germline values: CDR1 MNHEY, CDR2 SVGAGI. V gave up 4 bases and J gave up 6 bases, with 12 bases separating them. The CDR3 region is CASSSWGRHEKLFF. Here the CDR3 DNA reads TGTGCCAGCAGTTCTTGGGGGAGGCATGAAAAACTGTTTTTT.

This chain uses TRBV10-2 with TRBJ2-2; 10 bases are shared with TRBD1. CDR1 and CDR2 from the germline V gene are WSHSY and SAAADI. V shed 5 bases and J 4 bases; nucleotides not matched to a gene: 7. The CDR3 has 16 amino acids. CDR3 bases: TGCGCCAGCAGTAGCGGGGGACAGGGGTTCACCGGGGAGCTGTTTTTT. It translates to CASSSGGQGFTGELFF.

The V gene is TRBV7-9, the J gene TRBJ2-2, with TRBD2 matching over 8 bases. V dropped 2 bases and J dropped 1; count of bases not matched to a gene: 3. Germline CDR1 is SEHNR and CDR2 is FQNEAQ (reference sequence). The CDR3 has 16 amino acids. The CDR3, as DNA: TGTGCCAGCAGCTTACAAGCGGGGGTGAACACCGGGGAGCTGTTTTTT. This encodes CASSLQAGVNTGELFF.

The chain is built from TRBV5-1 and TRBJ1-1; D is undetermined. Germline V gives CDR1 SGHRS, CDR2 YFSETQ. The CDR3 contains 16 residues. Trimming pared 0 bases from V and 4 bases from J, leaving 16 bases between. The CDR3 sequence: CASSLGQVKEGTEAFF. The CDR3 DNA reads TGCGCCAGCAGCTTGGGGCAGGTTAAAGAGGGCACTGAAGCTTTCTTT.

V gene TRBV11-2 combines with J gene TRBJ2-7; TRBD1 agrees at 10 bases. This CDR3 spans 15 amino acids. CDR1 and CDR2 (germline): SGHAT, FQNNGV. J lost 3 bases, V lost 3 bases, and 5 bases had no gene match. The CDR3 sequence is CASSFSWDRGYEQYF. CDR3 nucleotide sequence: TGTGCCAGCAGCTTTAGTTGGGACAGGGGCTACGAGCAGTACTTC.

V usage is TRBV5-4 and J usage is TRBJ2-7; a possible D gene is TRBD1 (6 bases). Looked up from germline, CDR1 is SGHNT and CDR2 is YYREEE (reference sequence). V was trimmed by 6 bases and J by 5 bases, leaving 18 bases between them. The CDR3 is 14 amino acids. DNA of the CDR3: TGTGCCAGCATCTCGGACAGCGCAGAAGACGAGCAGTACTTC. Translation: CASISDSAEDEQYF.

The rearrangement joins TRBV5-8 to TRBJ1-5; D perhaps matches TRBD1 (5 bases). Per the germline V gene, CDR1 is SGHTS and CDR2 is YDEGEE. The CDR3 spans 16 residues. The V end was cut by 1 base, the J end by 0 bases, with 11 bases between. In DNA form, the CDR3 reads TGTGCCAGCAGCTTGTTTAAGGGGATTAGCAATCAGCCCCAGCATTTT. Residues: CASSLFKGISNQPQHF.

The chain carries TRBV7-9 and TRBJ1-1, with TRBD1 matching 7 bases. CDR1 is SEHNR, CDR2 FQNEAQ, per germline (reference sequence). The CDR3 is made up of 14 amino acids. The V and J ends lost 5 bases and 1 base, in that order; junction bases with no gene match: 4. The CDR3 loop is CASSLRTGNTEAFF. For the CDR3, the DNA is TGTGCCAGCAGCCTACGGACAGGGAACACTGAAGCTTTCTTT.

The chain combines TRBV27 with TRBJ1-1; D ambiguous. The CDR3 sequence is 13 residues long. The germline V gene encodes CDR1 MNHEY and CDR2 SMNVEV (reference sequence). Trimming stripped 3 bases from V and 0 bases from J, with 5 bases between. This CDR3 is CASSFSVNTEAFF. DNA of the CDR3: TGTGCCAGCAGTTTTTCGGTGAACACTGAAGCTTTCTTT.

The chain recombines TRBV28 with TRBJ2-1; no reliable D call. Trimming pared 6 bases from V and 0 bases from J, leaving 6 bases between. Per the germline V gene, CDR1 is MDHEN and CDR2 is SYDVKM. This CDR3 is built from 13 residues. CDR3 in amino acids: CASRSGSYNEQFF. For the CDR3, the DNA is TGTGCCAGCAGATCGGGCTCCTACAATGAGCAGTTCTTC.

This clone was counted once. The chain joins TRBV12-3 or TRBV12-4 to TRBJ1-4; a possible D gene is TRBD1 (5 bases). V gave up 6 bases and J gave up 7 bases, with 9 bases separating them. The CDR3 is made up of 12 amino acids. The CDR3 loop reads CASRGRVEKLFF. The CDR3 bases are TGTGCCAGCAGGGGGCGCGTTGAAAAACTGTTTTTT.

The genes are TRBV28 and TRBJ1-1; D possibly corresponds to TRBD1 (5 bases). Germline lookup yields CDR1 MDHEN and CDR2 SYDVKM. The CDR3 sequence is 14 residues long. Deletions cut 8 bases from V and 0 bases from J, with 13 bases between. CDR3 in DNA: TGTGCCAGCTCTTCTTGGGGGGTGAACACTGAAGCTTTCTTT. It codes for CASSSWGVNTEAFF. The whole variable domain, remainder taken from reference TRBV28 and TRBJ1-1, is DVKVTQSSRYLVKRTGEKVFLECVQDMDHENMFWYRQDPGLGLRLIYFSYDVKMKEKGDIPEGYSVSREKKERFSLILESASTNQTSMYLCASSSWGVNTEAFFGQGTRLTVV.

In the case of this clone: Compared with germline, one end of the junction differs, possibly owing to a read error. The chain couples TRBV7-3 to TRBJ1-3; possible D gene TRBD1, 5 bases. CDR3 length: 17 amino acids. Germline values: CDR1 SGHTA, CDR2 FQGTGA. CDR3 loop: CASSLRSRGFFGNTIYF. The CDR3 DNA is TGTGCCAGCAGTTTAAGGAGTAGGGGTTTCTTTGGAAACACCATATATTTT.

J is TRBJ2-7 and V is TRBV5-1; possibly TRBD2 for D (6 bases). The V end was cut by 2 bases, the J end by 2 bases, with 14 bases between. The CDR3 is 15 amino acids. Looked up from germline, CDR1 is SGHRS and CDR2 is YFSETQ. The CDR3 is CASSFLGGQTYEQYF. For the CDR3, the DNA is TGCGCCAGCAGCTTTCTTGGAGGGCAAACCTACGAGCAGTACTTC.

The CDR3 reads CSVRNSQTGNQPQHF. CDR3 coding DNA: TGCAGCGTTCGCAACAGTCAAACGGGCAATCAGCCCCAGCATTTT. This sequence joins TRBV29-1 and TRBJ1-5, with D unresolved. This CDR3 comprises 15 residues. V lost 5 bases, J lost 2 bases, and 16 bases lay in between. Germline V gene data show CDR1 as SQVTM and CDR2 as ANQGSEA.

For the CDR3, the DNA is TGTGCCAGCAGGGAGCTAGGGAACACCGGGGAGCTGTTTTTT. This sequence encodes CASRELGNTGELFF. The chain has TRBV3-1 (or the pseudogene TRBV3-2) and TRBJ2-2; D unclear. Germline V gene data show CDR1 as LGHDT and CDR2 as YNNKEL (reference sequence). The V end was cut by 6 bases, the J end by 1 base, with 9 bases between. CDR3 length: 14 amino acids.

Remarks on this clone: The limits of the CDR3 on the DNA are not certain, so only TCRdb's listed CDR3 is given. The chain couples TRBV5-8 to TRBJ2-1; the table assigns TRBD1, which was not confirmed against the DNA. Germline assignment: CDR1 SGHTS and CDR2 YDEGEE. Inclusive of both ends, the CDR3 amounts to 13 amino acids. The CDR3 here is CASILDRGDEQFF.

CDR3 sequence: CASSSARGQNTGELFF. The DNA for the CDR3 is TGTGCCAGCAGCTCCGCCAGGGGGCAAAACACCGGGGAGCTGTTTTTT. V gene TRBV7-3 combines with J gene TRBJ2-2; 8 positions agree with TRBD1. The CDR3 has 16 residues. Unmatched junction bases numbered 6, after V lost 4 bases and J lost 2 bases. Germline CDR1 is SGHTA and CDR2 is FQGTGA.

This chain connects TRBV5-1 to TRBJ1-6; 8 nucleotides line up with TRBD1. Germline V lookup: CDR1 SGHRS, CDR2 YFSETQ. V dropped 4 bases and J dropped 7; count of bases not matched to a gene: 7. CDR3 size: 15 residues. The CDR3 loop is CASSLDRVSNSPLHF. Written as DNA, the CDR3 is TGCGCCAGCAGCCTGGACAGGGTGAGCAATTCACCCCTCCACTTT. The full variable domain, with the rest looked up from reference TRBV5-1 and TRBJ1-6, is KAGVTQTPRYLIKTRGQQVTLSCSPISGHRSVSWYQQTPGQGLQFLFEYFSETQRNKGNFPGRFSGRQFSNSRSEMNVSTLELGDSALYLCASSLDRVSNSPLHFGNGTRLTVT.

This rearrangement joins TRBV18 to TRBJ1-2; 7 bases match TRBD1. This CDR3 is 15 amino acids long. Germline CDR1 and CDR2: KGHSH and LQKENI. The V gene end was trimmed by 3 bases and the J gene end by 5 bases; junction bases not matched to a gene: 9. The CDR3 DNA reads as TGTGCCAGCTCACCGGTAGGACAGGTCGATTATGGCTACACCTTC. It is translated as CASSPVGQVDYGYTF.